This T cell receptor (beta chain) originates from a study of Graves' ophthalmopathy and Graves' hyperthyroidism. Study observations and caveats: Clonotypes were expanded in thyroid at above 0.001 frequency, and most also appeared in blood.

At least ten counts were recorded for this clonotype. Its antigen is not identified. The germline V gene encodes CDR1 LGHNA and CDR2 YSLEER. This CDR3 region has 14 residues. The J segment lost 5 bases and the V segment lost 4 bases, leaving 6 bases of the junction unmatched. The TCR beta CDR3 regions underwent amplification from RNA transcripts. The first round was an RT-PCR with HTBI primers, and the second round was a multiplex PCR. Using its own MiXCR run on the multiplex PCR reads, TCRdb lists one record per CDR3 protein. The sample includes about 370,000 distinct CDR3 sequences, approximately 20% of them seen just once.

The clonotype originates from a woman aged 18-30 years with Graves' ophthalmopathy. Sequenced sample: peripheral blood. The rearrangement joins TRBV4-3 to TRBJ2-7; 9 bases line up with TRBD1. The CDR3 protein is CASSPRTGEHEQYF. The CDR3 nucleotides are TGCGCCAGCAGCCCCCGGACAGGGGAGCACGAGCAGTACTTC.